A single sample gave rise to the 21 T cell receptor beta chains below, sequenced in a study of shared clonotypes between healthy human individuals. In the naive CD8 group, cells lacked CD45RO and were positively selected for CCR7, so terminally differentiated effector memory CD45RA+ cells were left out. The table came from immunoSEQ multiplex PCR; TCRdb's copy has only in-frame clones and leaves some out. The sample comprises some 2,000,000 clones, about 95% of which are singletons, and 0.9% to 1.3% rests with the top ten. Sequencing input: naive CD8+ T cells sorted from blood. The receptors here all came from a man between 18 and 35 years old in good health.

This clone showed up just a few times. The genes are TRBV30 and TRBJ2-1, with 11 bases lining up with TRBD2. CDR3 length equals 15 residues. V was clipped by 2 bases and J by 5 bases; unmatched bases: 5. Germline V lookup: CDR1 GTSNPN, CDR2 SVGIG (reference sequence). DNA for the CDR3: TGTGCCTGGAGTCCCGGGACTAGCGGAAACAATGAGCAGTTCTTC. Translation gives CAWSPGTSGNNEQFF. Together with reference TRBV30 and TRBJ2-1, the CDR3 gives the full variable domain: SQTIHQWPATLVQPVGSPLSLECTVEGTSNPNLYWYRQAAGRGLQLLFYSVGIGQISSEVPQNLSASRPQDRQFILSSKKLLLSDSGFYLCAWSPGTSGNNEQFFGPGTRLTVL.

The rearrangement uses TRBV27 and TRBJ2-7; the D gene is possibly TRBD1 (5 bases). This CDR3 is built from 12 residues. Germline V gene data show CDR1 as MNHEY and CDR2 as SMNVEV (reference sequence). V gave up 4 bases and J gave up 6 bases, with 10 bases separating them. CDR3 nucleotides: TGTGCCAGCAGTTCGACAGTAGGCGAGCAGTACTTC. Residues: CASSSTVGEQYF.

This chain connects TRBV2 to TRBJ2-7; no reliable D call. The V and J ends lost 5 bases and 3 bases respectively, with 5 bases between them. The CDR3 sequence is 11 residues long. Per germline, CDR1 SNHLY and CDR2 FYNNEI. The CDR3 sequence is CASSRFYEQYF. Here the CDR3 DNA reads TGTGCCAGCAGTCGTTTCTACGAGCAGTACTTC.

The J gene is TRBJ2-5, the V gene TRBV19; D assignment may be TRBD1 or TRBD2 (5 bases each). Germline CDR1 and CDR2: LNHDA and SQIVND (reference sequence). V gave up 3 bases and J gave up 5 bases, with 19 bases separating them. There are 16 residues in the CDR3. CDR3 protein: CASSMGLRPEGETQYF. The CDR3 nucleotides are TGTGCCAGTAGTATGGGGCTTCGCCCAGAGGGGGAGACCCAGTACTTC.

The chain joins TRBV4-1 to TRBJ2-1; 7 bases line up with TRBD1. The CDR3 extends over 15 amino acids. The germline CDR1 and CDR2 sequences are MGHRA and YSYEKL. The junction had 1 base not matched to a gene; V was cut back by 2 bases and J by 0 bases. The CDR3 loop is CASSQWDSSYNEQFF. CDR3 in DNA: TGCGCCAGCAGCCAATGGGACAGCTCCTACAATGAGCAGTTCTTC.

Notes on this clone: Other DNA sequences of this sample code for an identical CDR3. The gene calls are TRBV27 and TRBJ2-7, with D tentatively TRBD2 (6 bases). This CDR3 comprises 12 residues. Germline CDR1 and CDR2: MNHEY and SMNVEV (reference sequence). Trimming left V 6 bases short and J 5 bases short, with 11 bases between. The CDR3 sequence is CASSTTGDEQYF. The CDR3 DNA reads as TGTGCCAGCAGCACTACGGGGGACGAGCAGTACTTC.

The chain has TRBV6-1 and TRBJ1-6; D gene unclear. The CDR3 length is 13 residues. V lost 1 base and J lost 9, with 7 bases in between. Germline V gene data show CDR1 as MNHNS and CDR2 as SASEGT. This chain's CDR3 is CASSEDGGSPLHF. DNA for the CDR3: TGTGCCAGCAGTGAAGATGGAGGTTCACCCCTCCACTTT.

The rearrangement links TRBV7-9 to TRBJ2-5, with unresolved D. Germline-derived CDR1 and CDR2 are SEHNR and FQNEAQ (reference sequence). The V end was cut by 3 bases, the J end by 5 bases, with 22 bases between. CDR3 size: 17 residues. CDR3 sequence (DNA): TGTGCCAGCAGCTTGGGCCTAGAGCCGAGGTTGGTGGAGACCCAGTACTTC. Amino acid sequence: CASSLGLEPRLVETQYF.

CDR3 nucleotide sequence: TGTGCCAGCCGACAGACCTACGAGCAGTACTTC. It specifies CASRQTYEQYF. The rearrangement joins TRBV2 to TRBJ2-7, with a possible D match to TRBD1 (5 bases). Per germline, CDR1 SNHLY and CDR2 FYNNEI. V gave up 8 bases and J gave up 2 bases, with 7 bases separating them. The CDR3 is 11 residues long.

This sequence joins TRBV4-3 and TRBJ1-6; D is unresolved. V lost 0 bases to trimming and J lost 0 bases, with 12 bases between them. This CDR3 region has 18 residues. CDR1 and CDR2 from the germline V gene are LGHNA and YSLEER. In DNA, the CDR3 is TGCGCCAGCAGCCAAGAATCCCCCAAGGGCTCCTATAATTCACCCCTCCACTTT. Its translation is CASSQESPKGSYNSPLHF.

CDR3 in amino acids: CASSLSGLGLNTGELFF. The CDR3, as DNA: TGTGCCAGCAGTTTATCCGGGCTGGGTTTGAACACCGGGGAGCTGTTTTTT. This sequence joins TRBV27 and TRBJ2-2, with D unclear. The V gene's germline CDR1 is MNHEY and CDR2 SMNVEV (reference sequence). V was clipped by 0 bases and J by 1 base, with 12 bases between them. The CDR3 is made up of 17 amino acids.

This chain uses TRBV28 with TRBJ2-6, with 9 positions matching TRBD1. V dropped 5 bases and J dropped 0; count of bases not matched to a gene: 8. Germline lookup yields CDR1 MDHEN and CDR2 SYDVKM. The CDR3 is made up of 18 amino acids. The DNA of the CDR3 is TGTGCCAGCAGTACCTCGGACAGGGGAAGCTCTGGGGCCAACGTCCTGACTTTC. Its translation: CASSTSDRGSSGANVLTF. Supplemented by reference TRBV28 and TRBJ2-6, the full variable domain reads DVKVTQSSRYLVKRTGEKVFLECVQDMDHENMFWYRQDPGLGLRLIYFSYDVKMKEKGDIPEGYSVSREKKERFSLILESASTNQTSMYLCASSTSDRGSSGANVLTFGAGSRLTVL.

Details on this clone: This specimen includes other DNA sequences encoding the same CDR3. The chain has TRBV7-9 and TRBJ2-7, with D perhaps matching TRBD2 (5 bases). Germline assignment: CDR1 SEHNR and CDR2 FQNEAQ (reference sequence). The CDR3 extends over 13 amino acids. Trimming pared 5 bases from V and 3 bases from J, leaving 11 bases between. The CDR3: CASSPDSFYEQYF. In nucleotides, the CDR3 is TGTGCCAGCAGCCCGGACTCATTCTACGAGCAGTACTTC.

This chain joins TRBV5-6 and TRBJ1-2; a weak D match, TRBD1 (5 bases). Between the trimmed V and J ends, which lost 4 bases and 4 bases, there was a span of 20 bases. The germline V gene encodes CDR1 SGHDT and CDR2 YYEEEE. The CDR3 consists of 16 residues. CDR3 residues: CASSAPLRDGLYGYTF. The CDR3 DNA reads TGTGCCAGCAGCGCGCCGCTCCGGGACGGCCTCTATGGCTACACCTTC.

Notes on this clone: Just one base apart from a much larger clone, this may be a read error. The same CDR3 also results from other DNA sequences found in this sample. V gene TRBV30 combines with J gene TRBJ1-5, with 9 bases lining up with TRBD1. The CDR3 covers 15 residues. V trimming: 6 bases; J trimming: 1 base; junction bases outside the gene matches: 7. Germline assignment: CDR1 GTSNPN and CDR2 SVGIG (reference sequence). The CDR3 coding sequence is TGTGCCTGCGGACAGGGGTCCGTGAGCAATCAGCCCCAGCATTTT. Protein: CACGQGSVSNQPQHF.

This chain links TRBV9 with TRBJ1-2; D call uncertain. The CDR3 covers 11 residues. Germline lookup yields CDR1 SGDLS and CDR2 YYNGEE. V was clipped by 3 bases and J by 8 bases, with 8 bases between them. CDR3: CASSGGRGYTF. CDR3 DNA: TGTGCCAGCAGCGGGGGAAGGGGCTACACCTTC.

A word on this clone: Additional DNA sequences in this sample encode the identical CDR3. This sequence joins TRBV6-5 and TRBJ2-7, with 7 bases lining up with TRBD1. Losses at the gene ends were 0 bases for V and 0 bases for J; bases not matched to a gene: 5. From germline, CDR1 is MNHEY and CDR2 SVGAGI. The CDR3 has 16 residues. Written as DNA, the CDR3 is TGTGCCAGCAGTTACTCAGGGGGCGAGCGCTCCTACGAGCAGTACTTC. Translating gives CASSYSGGERSYEQYF.

A word on this clone: Other DNA sequences of this sample code for an identical CDR3. The gene calls are TRBV7-9 and TRBJ1-2; D remains unclear. Trimming pared 8 bases from V and 5 bases from J, leaving 6 bases between. The V gene's germline CDR1 is SEHNR and CDR2 FQNEAQ (reference sequence). This CDR3 comprises 10 residues. This chain's CDR3 is CASGDYGYTF. CDR3 bases: TGTGCCAGCGGGGATTATGGCTACACCTTC.

V usage is TRBV7-2 and J usage is TRBJ1-2; perhaps TRBD1 as D (6 bases). Germline-derived CDR1 and CDR2 are SGHTA and FQGNSA. The CDR3 loop spans 14 amino acids. The V and J ends lost 5 bases and 6 bases respectively, with 16 bases between them. The CDR3 loop reads CASSPGIRTDGYTF. In nucleotides, the CDR3 is TGTGCCAGCAGCCCCGGGATCAGGACAGATGGCTACACCTTC.

This clone was picked up one time. The chain carries TRBV4-1 and TRBJ2-7; 7 positions match TRBD1. V gave up 6 bases and J gave up 3 bases; unmatched junction bases: 14. CDR3 size: 16 residues. Germline values: CDR1 MGHRA, CDR2 YSYEKL. In DNA form, the CDR3 reads TGCGCCAGCAGGCTCATCGATACAGGGGTCGGCTACGAGCAGTACTTC. Protein product: CASRLIDTGVGYEQYF.

This clone came up once. The chain couples TRBV27 to TRBJ1-4; D is possibly TRBD1 (5 bases). The V end lost 7 bases, the J end lost 5 bases, and 14 bases lay between the germline ends. The CDR3 runs 14 residues. Germline assignment: CDR1 MNHEY and CDR2 SMNVEV (reference sequence). The CDR3 sequence is CASKSGGSNEKLFF. DNA of the CDR3: TGTGCCAGCAAGTCCGGGGGTTCCAATGAAAAACTGTTTTTT.